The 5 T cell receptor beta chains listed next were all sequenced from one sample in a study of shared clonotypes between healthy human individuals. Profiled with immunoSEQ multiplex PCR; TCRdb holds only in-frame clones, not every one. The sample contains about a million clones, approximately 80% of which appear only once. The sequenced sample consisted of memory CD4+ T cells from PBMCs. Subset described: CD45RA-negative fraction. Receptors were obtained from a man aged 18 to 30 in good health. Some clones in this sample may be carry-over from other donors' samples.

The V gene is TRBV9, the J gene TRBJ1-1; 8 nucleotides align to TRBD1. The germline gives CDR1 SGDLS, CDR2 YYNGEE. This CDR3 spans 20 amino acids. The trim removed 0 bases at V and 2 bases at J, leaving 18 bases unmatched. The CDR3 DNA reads TGTGCCAGCAGCGTAGACGTGTACAGGGGGAGCGGTTGGTATAACACTGAAGCTTTCTTT. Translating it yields CASSVDVYRGSGWYNTEAFF.

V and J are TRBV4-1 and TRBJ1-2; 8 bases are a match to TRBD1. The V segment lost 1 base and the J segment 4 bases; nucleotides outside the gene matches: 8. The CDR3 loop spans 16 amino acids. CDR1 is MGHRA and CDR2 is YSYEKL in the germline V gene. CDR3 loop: CASSQAWTGQAYGYTF. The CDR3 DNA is TGCGCCAGCAGCCAAGCCTGGACAGGGCAGGCCTATGGCTACACCTTC.

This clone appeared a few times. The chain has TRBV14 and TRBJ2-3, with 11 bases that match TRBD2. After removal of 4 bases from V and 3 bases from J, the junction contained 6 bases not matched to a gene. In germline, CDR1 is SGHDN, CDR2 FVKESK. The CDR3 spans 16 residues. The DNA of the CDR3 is TGTGCCAGCAGCCGACCCCGACTAGCGGGAACAGATACGCAGTATTTT. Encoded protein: CASSRPRLAGTDTQYF.

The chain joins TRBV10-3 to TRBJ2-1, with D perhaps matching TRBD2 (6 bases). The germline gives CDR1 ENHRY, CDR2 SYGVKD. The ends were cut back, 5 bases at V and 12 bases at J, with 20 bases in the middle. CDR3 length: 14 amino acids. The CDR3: CAISTGTFVIGQFF. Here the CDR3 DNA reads TGTGCCATCAGTACCGGGACTTTCGTGATTGGGCAGTTCTTC.

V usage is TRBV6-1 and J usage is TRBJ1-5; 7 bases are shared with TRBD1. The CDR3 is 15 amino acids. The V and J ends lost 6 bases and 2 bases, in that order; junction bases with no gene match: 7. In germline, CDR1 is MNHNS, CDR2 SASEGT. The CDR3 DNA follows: TGTGCCAGCAGAGCCTCCGGGACAGGCAATCAGCCCCAGCATTTT. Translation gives CASRASGTGNQPQHF.